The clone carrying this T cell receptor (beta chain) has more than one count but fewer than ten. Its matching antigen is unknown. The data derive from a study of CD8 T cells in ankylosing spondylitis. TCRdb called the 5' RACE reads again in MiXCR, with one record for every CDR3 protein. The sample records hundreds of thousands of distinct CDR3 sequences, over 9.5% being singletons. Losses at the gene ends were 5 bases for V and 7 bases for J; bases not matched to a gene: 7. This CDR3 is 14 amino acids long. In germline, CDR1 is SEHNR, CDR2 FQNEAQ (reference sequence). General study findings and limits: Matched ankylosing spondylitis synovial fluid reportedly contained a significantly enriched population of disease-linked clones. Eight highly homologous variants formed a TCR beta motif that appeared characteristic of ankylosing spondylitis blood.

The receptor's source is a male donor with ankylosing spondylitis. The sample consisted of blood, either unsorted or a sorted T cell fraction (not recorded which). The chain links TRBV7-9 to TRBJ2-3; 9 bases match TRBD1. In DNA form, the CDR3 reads TGTGCCAGCAGCAAAGGGACAGGGCAAAATACGCAGTATTTT. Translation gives CASSKGTGQNTQYF.